This is a list of T cell receptor beta chains from one sample in a study of post-analysis software for immune sequencing data. One entry per CDR3 protein results from TCRdb running MiXCR on the PCR reads. The sample lists a few hundred thousand distinct CDR3 sequences; 45% were seen once. The sequencing input was blood. These receptors all come from a girl aged 5-17 years with multiple sclerosis. Each CDR3 is given with its conserved first and last residue. A D gene is named only where the DNA matches it firmly. Size is stated for part of the rows, as once, few or many counts, or as a class when the clone is expanded.

CDR3: CSVDTFSVNTEAFF; DNA: TGCAGCGTTGATACATTCTCTGTGAACACTGAAGCTTTCTTT; V: TRBV29-1; size: NA; D: NA; J: TRBJ1-1
CDR3: CASSRQGGSPYEQYF; DNA: TGTGCCAGCAGCCGACAGGGGGGGTCCCCCTACGAGCAGTACTTC; V: TRBV3-1; size: NA; D: TRBD1; J: TRBJ2-7
CDR3: CASSLEGRATETQYF; DNA: TGTGCCAGCAGCTTAGAAGGGAGGGCCACAGAGACCCAGTACTTC; V: TRBV7-2; size: NA; D: TRBD2; J: TRBJ2-5
CDR3: CASSLRLAQSTDTQYF; DNA: TGTGCCAGCAGCTTAAGACTAGCTCAGAGCACAGATACGCAGTATTTT; V: TRBV7-2; size: NA; D: TRBD2; J: TRBJ2-3
CDR3: CSAGHEAFF; DNA: TGCAGTGCCGGGCATGAAGCTTTCTTT; V: TRBV20-1; size: few; D: NA; J: TRBJ1-1
CDR3: CASSQAGTSPYNEQFF; DNA: TGTGCCAGCAGCCAAGCCGGGACTAGTCCCTACAATGAGCAGTTCTTC; V: TRBV3-1; size: NA; D: TRBD2; J: TRBJ2-1
CDR3: CASSPGTGPIGETQYF; DNA: TGTGCCAGCAGTCCCGGGACAGGGCCCATCGGGGAGACCCAGTACTTC; V: TRBV6-2/TRBV6-3; size: NA; D: TRBD1; J: TRBJ2-5
CDR3: CASSPGQSAVDGYTF; DNA: TGTGCCAGCAGCCCGGGACAGTCTGCCGTCGATGGCTACACCTTC; V: TRBV7-2; size: few; D: TRBD1; J: TRBJ1-2
CDR3: CASSFGAEETQYF; DNA: TGTGCCAGCAGTTTCGGGGCCGAAGAGACCCAGTACTTC; V: TRBV12-3/TRBV12-4; size: few; D: NA; J: TRBJ2-5
CDR3: CASSRGHGSYEQYF; DNA: TGCGCCAGCAGCCGCGGACACGGCTCCTACGAGCAGTACTTC; V: TRBV4-1; size: many; D: NA; J: TRBJ2-7
CDR3: CASSLGGTRFMNTEAFF; DNA: TGCGCCAGCAGCTTGGGGGGGACAAGGTTCATGAACACTGAAGCTTTCTTT; V: TRBV5-1; size: NA; D: NA; J: TRBJ1-1
CDR3: CSVEGRVRRKTQYF; DNA: TGCAGCGTTGAAGGGAGGGTCAGGAGGAAGACCCAGTACTTC; V: TRBV29-1; size: few; D: NA; J: TRBJ2-5
CDR3: CASRPGTGVFYEQYF; DNA: TGTGCCAGCAGACCCGGGACAGGGGTGTTTTACGAGCAGTACTTC; V: TRBV6-2/TRBV6-3; size: NA; D: TRBD1; J: TRBJ2-7
CDR3: CASKSTGGRDTQYF; DNA: TGTGCCAGCAAATCGACAGGGGGCAGGGATACGCAGTATTTT; V: TRBV6-6; size: NA; D: TRBD1; J: TRBJ2-3
CDR3: CAIKLDGGNYEQYF; DNA: TGTGCCATCAAACTCGACGGGGGGAACTACGAGCAGTACTTC; V: TRBV10-3; size: few; D: TRBD2; J: TRBJ2-7
CDR3: CASSLFQWYEQFF; DNA: TGTGCCAGCAGTTTATTTCAGTGGTATGAGCAGTTCTTC; V: TRBV28; size: NA; D: NA; J: TRBJ2-1
CDR3: CASSLTHRDLNYGYTF; DNA: TGTGCCAGCAGCTTAACACACAGGGACCTTAACTATGGCTACACCTTC; V: TRBV7-2; size: few; D: NA; J: TRBJ1-2
CDR3: CASSPDRVHDNEQFF; DNA: TGTGCCAGCAGCCCAGACAGGGTACATGACAATGAGCAGTTCTTC; V: TRBV7-9; size: few; D: TRBD1; J: TRBJ2-1
CDR3: CASSPHNLGTSGSGGYNEQFF; DNA: TGTGCCAGCAGCCCCCATAACCTCGGGACTAGCGGGAGTGGAGGCTACAATGAGCAGTTCTTC; V: TRBV3-1; size: NA; D: TRBD2; J: TRBJ2-1
CDR3: CASNAAGAYEQYF; DNA: TGTGCCAGCAACGCGGCGGGGGCCTACGAGCAGTACTTC; V: TRBV9; size: NA; D: TRBD2; J: TRBJ2-7
CDR3: CASSLRTIEETQYF; DNA: TGCGCCAGCAGCTTGAGGACAATCGAAGAGACCCAGTACTTC; V: TRBV5-1; size: NA; D: NA; J: TRBJ2-5
CDR3: CASLVADTQYF; DNA: TGTGCCAGCCTAGTAGCGGATACGCAGTATTTT; V: TRBV28; size: few; D: NA; J: TRBJ2-3
CDR3: CASRRDRYEQYF; DNA: TGCGCCAGCAGGAGGGATAGATACGAGCAGTACTTC; V: TRBV5-1; size: few; D: NA; J: TRBJ2-7
CDR3: CSTRASGYNEQFF; DNA: TGCAGTACTAGGGCTAGCGGGTACAATGAGCAGTTCTTC; V: TRBV20-1; size: few; D: TRBD2; J: TRBJ2-1
CDR3: CAIIASLNTEAFF; DNA: TGTGCCATCATTGCTAGCTTGAACACTGAAGCTTTCTTT; V: TRBV10-3; size: few; D: NA; J: TRBJ1-1
CDR3: CASSQDWYTAGGSYNEQFF; DNA: TGTGCCAGCAGCCAAGATTGGTATACAGCGGGAGGCTCCTACAATGAGCAGTTCTTC; V: TRBV14; size: NA; D: TRBD2; J: TRBJ2-1
CDR3: CASSFQGGDYGYTF; DNA: TGTGCCAGCAGTTTTCAGGGGGGAGACTATGGCTACACCTTC; V: TRBV28; size: few; D: TRBD1; J: TRBJ1-2
CDR3: CSARVGGRDNEQFF; DNA: TGCAGTGCTAGAGTCGGCGGGCGCGACAATGAGCAGTTCTTC; V: TRBV20-1; size: NA; D: NA; J: TRBJ2-1